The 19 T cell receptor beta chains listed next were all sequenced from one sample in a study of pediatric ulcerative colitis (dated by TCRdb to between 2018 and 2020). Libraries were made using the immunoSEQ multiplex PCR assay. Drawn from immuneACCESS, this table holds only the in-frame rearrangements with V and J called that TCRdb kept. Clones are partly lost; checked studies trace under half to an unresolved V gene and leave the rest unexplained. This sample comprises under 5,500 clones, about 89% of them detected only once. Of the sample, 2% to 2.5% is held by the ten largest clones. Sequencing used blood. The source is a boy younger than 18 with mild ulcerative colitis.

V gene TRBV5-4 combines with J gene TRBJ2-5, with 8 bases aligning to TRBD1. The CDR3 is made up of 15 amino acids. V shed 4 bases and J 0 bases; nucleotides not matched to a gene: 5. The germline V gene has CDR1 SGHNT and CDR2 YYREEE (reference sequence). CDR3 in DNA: TGTGCCAGCAGCATGGGACAGGCGTACCAAGAGACCCAGTACTTC. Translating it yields CASSMGQAYQETQYF.

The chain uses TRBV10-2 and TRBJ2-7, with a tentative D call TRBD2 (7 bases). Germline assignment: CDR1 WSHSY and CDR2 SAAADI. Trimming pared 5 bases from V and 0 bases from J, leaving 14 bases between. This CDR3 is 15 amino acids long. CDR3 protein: CASSSGGDISYEQYF. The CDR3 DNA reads TGCGCCAGCAGTTCGGGGGGCGATATCTCCTACGAGCAGTACTTC.

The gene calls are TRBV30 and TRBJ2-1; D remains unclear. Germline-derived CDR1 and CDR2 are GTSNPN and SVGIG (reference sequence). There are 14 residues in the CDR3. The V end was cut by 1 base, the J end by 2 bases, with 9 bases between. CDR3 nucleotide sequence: TGTGCCTGGAGTGCGATTAACCCCTACAATGAGCAGTTCTTC. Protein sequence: CAWSAINPYNEQFF.

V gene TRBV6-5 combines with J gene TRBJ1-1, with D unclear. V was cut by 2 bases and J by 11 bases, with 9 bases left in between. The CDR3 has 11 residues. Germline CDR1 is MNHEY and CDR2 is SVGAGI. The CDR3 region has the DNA TGTGCCAGCAGTTACGTAGGTTTGGCTTTCTTT. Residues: CASSYVGLAFF.

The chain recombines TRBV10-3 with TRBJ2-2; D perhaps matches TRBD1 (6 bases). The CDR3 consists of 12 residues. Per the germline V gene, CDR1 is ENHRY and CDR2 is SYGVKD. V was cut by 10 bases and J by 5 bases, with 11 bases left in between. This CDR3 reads CATVTGTGELFF. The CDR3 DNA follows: TGTGCCACCGTTACAGGGACCGGGGAGCTGTTTTTT.

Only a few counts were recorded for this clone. This CDR3 reads CASSLSGTANTEAFF. The CDR3 DNA reads as TGTGCCAGTAGTTTGTCCGGGACAGCGAACACTGAAGCTTTCTTT. The chain recombines TRBV19 with TRBJ1-1; 7 nucleotides match TRBD1. The J segment lost 1 base and the V segment lost 5 bases, leaving 7 bases of the junction unmatched. CDR1 LNHDA and CDR2 SQIVND come from the germline V gene (reference sequence). There are 15 residues in the CDR3.

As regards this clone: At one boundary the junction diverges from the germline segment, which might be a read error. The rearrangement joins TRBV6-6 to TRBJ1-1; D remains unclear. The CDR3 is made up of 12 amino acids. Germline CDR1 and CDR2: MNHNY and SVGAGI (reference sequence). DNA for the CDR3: TGTGCCAGCAGTTACTCGGAGTCTGAGGCTTTCTTT. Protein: CASSYSESEAFF.

CDR3 protein: CASSFWGYYNEQFF. The CDR3 DNA reads as TGTGCCAGCAGCTTTTGGGGATACTACAATGAGCAGTTCTTC. The V and J genes are TRBV13 and TRBJ2-1; D unresolved. Trimming stripped 3 bases from V and 3 bases from J, with 9 bases between. This CDR3 comprises 14 residues. Germline V CDR1 and CDR2: PRHDT, FYEKMQ (reference sequence). Full variable domain (remainder filled in from reference TRBV13 and TRBJ2-1): AAGVIQSPRHLIKEKRETATLKCYPIPRHDTVYWYQQGPGQDPQFLISFYEKMQSDKGSIPDRFSAQQFSDYHSELNMSSLELGDSALYFCASSFWGYYNEQFFGPGTRLTVL.

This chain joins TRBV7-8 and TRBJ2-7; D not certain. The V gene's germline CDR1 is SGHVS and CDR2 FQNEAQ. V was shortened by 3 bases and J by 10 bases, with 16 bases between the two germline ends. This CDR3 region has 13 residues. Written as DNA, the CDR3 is TGTGCCAGCAGCTTCGCCCGACTCGAATCTCAGTACTTC. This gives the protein CASSFARLESQYF.

In DNA form, the CDR3 reads TGTGCCAGCGTAGGGGACTACCAAAACCCAAGCACAGATACGCAGTATTTT. Translation: CASVGDYQNPSTDTQYF. The genes are TRBV28 and TRBJ2-3; 7 nucleotides match TRBD2. Trimming at V came to 8 bases and at J to 0 bases, leaving 14 bases not matched to a gene. This CDR3 is 17 amino acids long. The germline V gene encodes CDR1 MDHEN and CDR2 SYDVKM.

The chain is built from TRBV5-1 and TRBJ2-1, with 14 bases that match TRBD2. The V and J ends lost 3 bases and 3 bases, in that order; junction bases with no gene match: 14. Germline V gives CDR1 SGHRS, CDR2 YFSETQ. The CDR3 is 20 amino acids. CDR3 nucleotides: TGCGCCAGCAGCTGGAAAACACGGACTAGCGGGAGGTTTTTCTACAATGAGCAGTTCTTC. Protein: CASSWKTRTSGRFFYNEQFF.

The CDR3 DNA follows: TGTGCCAGCAGCGTAAGGAGCGGGAGTATTGGGACAGATACGCAGTATTTT. Translated, it gives CASSVRSGSIGTDTQYF. The rearrangement uses TRBV9 and TRBJ2-3, with 8 bases identical to TRBD2. This CDR3 is 17 amino acids long. V shed 1 base, J shed 3 bases, and the junction held 10 bases outside the gene matches. In germline, CDR1 is SGDLS, CDR2 YYNGEE.

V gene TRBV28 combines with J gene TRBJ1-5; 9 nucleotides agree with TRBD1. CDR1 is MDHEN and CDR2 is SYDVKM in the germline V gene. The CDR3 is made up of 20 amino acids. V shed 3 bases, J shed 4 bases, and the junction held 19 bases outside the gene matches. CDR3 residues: CASSFGTGTGIKSYNQPQHF. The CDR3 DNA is TGTGCCAGCAGTTTTGGTACCGGGACAGGGATCAAGTCGTATAATCAGCCCCAGCATTTT.

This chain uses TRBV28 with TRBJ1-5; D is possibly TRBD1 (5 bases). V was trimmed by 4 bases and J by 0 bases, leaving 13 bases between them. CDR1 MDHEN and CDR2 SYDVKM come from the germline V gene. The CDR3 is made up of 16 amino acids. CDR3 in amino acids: CASSSTGVYSNQPQHF. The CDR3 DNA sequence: TGTGCCAGCAGTTCAACAGGAGTTTATAGCAATCAGCCCCAGCATTTT.

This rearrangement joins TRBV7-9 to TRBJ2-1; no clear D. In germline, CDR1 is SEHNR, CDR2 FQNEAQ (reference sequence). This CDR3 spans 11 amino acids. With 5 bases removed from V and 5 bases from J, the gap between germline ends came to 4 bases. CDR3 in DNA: TGTGCCAGCAGCAGAGACAATGAGCAGTTCTTC. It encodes CASSRDNEQFF.

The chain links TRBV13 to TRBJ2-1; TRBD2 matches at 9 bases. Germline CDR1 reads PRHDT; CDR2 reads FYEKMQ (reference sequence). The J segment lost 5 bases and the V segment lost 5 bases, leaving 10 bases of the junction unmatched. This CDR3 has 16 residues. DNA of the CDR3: TGTGCCAGCAGCACCCCGCGGGAGGGACCCGACAATGAGCAGTTCTTC. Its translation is CASSTPREGPDNEQFF.

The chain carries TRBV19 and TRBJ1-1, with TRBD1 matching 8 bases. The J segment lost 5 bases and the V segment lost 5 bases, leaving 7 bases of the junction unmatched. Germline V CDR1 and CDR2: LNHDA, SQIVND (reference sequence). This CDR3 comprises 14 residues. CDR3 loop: CASSSRQGRTEAFF. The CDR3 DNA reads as TGTGCCAGTAGTTCCCGACAGGGGCGAACTGAAGCTTTCTTT.

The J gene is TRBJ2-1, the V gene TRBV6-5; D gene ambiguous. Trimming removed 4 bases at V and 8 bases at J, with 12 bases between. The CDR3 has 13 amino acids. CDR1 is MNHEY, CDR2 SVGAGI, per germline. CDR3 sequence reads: CASSFYLSDEQFF. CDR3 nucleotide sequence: TGTGCCAGCAGTTTCTATTTGTCAGATGAGCAGTTCTTC.

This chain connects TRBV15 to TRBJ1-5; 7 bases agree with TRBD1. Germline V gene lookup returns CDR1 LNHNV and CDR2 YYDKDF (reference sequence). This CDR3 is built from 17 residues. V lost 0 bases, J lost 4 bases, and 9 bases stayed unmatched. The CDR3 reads CATSRDLPGGVNQPQHF. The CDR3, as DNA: TGTGCCACCAGCAGAGATCTCCCAGGGGGGGTTAATCAGCCCCAGCATTTT.